This T cell receptor beta chain was sequenced during a study of T cell repertoires in cytomegalovirus infection (dated 2019 in TCRdb). General notes on the study: Alongside well-studied HLA-B-restricted epitopes, the peptide stimulations were aimed at recently identified HLA-C-restricted CMV epitopes, whose presentation resists viral immunomodulation. The HLA type of each donor mattered for the analysis, because public TCR beta signatures pointed to carriage of CMV infection along with the matching HLA type. Summary of the overall study and its limitations: In the ex vivo response, HLA-C-restricted CMV-specific TCR beta clonotypes were dominant, and in two of eight donors the single most frequent clonotype came from this HLA-C-restricted group. In both this cohort and an independent roughly 350-donor cohort, the cumulative frequency of public TCR beta family members distinguished carriers of CMV infection plus the relevant HLA type.

Reading the germline V gene gives CDR1 SGHTA and CDR2 FQGNSA. The CDR3, from cysteine to phenylalanine, totals 13 residues. The only DNA kept is the CDR3, 39 bases in frame from the first base. V is cut by 4 bases and J by 6 bases, and the space between the germline ends is 11 bases. The sequencing machine was an Illumina HiSeq 1500. The public reads were run again by TCRdb, first through fastp at Q25 and then through MiXCR, and only productive beta chains were kept. One record per CDR3 amino acid sequence lists the most common genes and DNA. The sample table contains hundreds of thousands of distinct CDR3 sequences; only one count was recorded for 33% of them. In total, the top ten clones hold around a sixth of the sample. Sample treatment or condition, as interpreted from the label and publication: in vitro stimulation with specific CMV peptide epitopes to enrich CMV-specific T cells. At least ten counts were recorded for this clonotype. Its antigen remains unidentified. No much larger clone is present one base from it, and per-base qualities are unavailable.

Source: cultured PBMCs, taken from culture after CMV antigen stimulation. Rearrangement joined TRBV7-2 to TRBJ2-3; no D gene can be assigned with confidence. The receptor was derived from a human donor in good health (CMV status not recorded). Some clones in this sample may be carry-over from other donors' samples. The DNA is as follows: TGTGCCAGCAGCTCCGGCGGTGGGGATACGCAGTATTTT. It encodes CASSSGGGDTQYF.